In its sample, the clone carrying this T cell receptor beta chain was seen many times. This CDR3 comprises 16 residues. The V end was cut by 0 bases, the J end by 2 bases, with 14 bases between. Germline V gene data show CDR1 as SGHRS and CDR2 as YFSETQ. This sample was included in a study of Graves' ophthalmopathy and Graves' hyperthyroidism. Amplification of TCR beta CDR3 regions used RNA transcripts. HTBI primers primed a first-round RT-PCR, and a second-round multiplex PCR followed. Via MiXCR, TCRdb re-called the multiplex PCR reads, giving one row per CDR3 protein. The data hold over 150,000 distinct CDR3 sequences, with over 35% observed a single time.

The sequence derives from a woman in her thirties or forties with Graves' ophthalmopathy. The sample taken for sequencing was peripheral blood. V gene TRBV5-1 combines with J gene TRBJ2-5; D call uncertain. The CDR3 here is CASSLGGWANQETQYF. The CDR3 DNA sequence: TGCGCCAGCAGCTTGGGCGGTTGGGCAAATCAAGAGACCCAGTACTTC.